This T cell receptor (beta chain) stems from a study of T cell responses to AZD1222 COVID-19 vaccine (dated by TCRdb to 2020 to 2022). Concerning the study at large: AZD1222 recipients with second doses at about 4 weeks or about 12 weeks were pooled, because spike-specific TCR depth and breadth did not differ between schedules. TCR sequencing was performed for roughly 240 trial participants, of whom around 200 were given two doses of AZD1222 and 26 were given two doses of MenACWY control vaccine. Enrollment into the trials was organized by age into subgroups of 18-55, 56-69 and 70-plus years, and those subgroups contained 148, 28 and 57 TCR-sequenced participants, respectively.

The CDR3 regions of human TCRbeta chains were analyzed by immunosequencing. As for the authors' bioinformatics: TCRs in the repertoires were compared against a reference library of SARS-CoV-2-specific TCRs that had been generated with the MIRA antigen-specificity platform. Breadth was defined as the fraction of unique TCRs that were SARS-CoV-2-associated. Depth was defined as the fraction of total T cells that were SARS-CoV-2-associated. Using the MIRA data, each spike-specific TCR was assigned both to the spike region to which the TCR was reactive and to a CD4 or CD8 class. Log10-transformed breadth and depth values were compared by one-way ANOVA with Sidak's multiple comparisons tests. Held by TCRdb, this immuneACCESS table contains in-frame sequences only and omits some clones. Under half of the omission traces to an unresolved V gene where checked; the cause of the rest is unknown. D and trimming were read from the DNA, whereas the V and J calls and clone size are those reported in that table. The sample yields 95,000 to 150,000 clones; about 88% were counted once. The ten largest clones add up to around 2.4% of the sample.

Regarding this clone: What antigen it recognizes has not been identified. No much larger clone is present one base from it, and per-base qualities are unavailable.

The intended sense of this specimen's time point label: baseline before first vaccination. Vaccinee samples were obtained from the UK trials COV001 and COV002, which included a single-blind randomized controlled phase 2/3 trial of AZD1222 (ChAdOx1 nCoV-19) in healthy adults. For TCRbeta chain sequencing, PBMC samples were collected from trial participants at day 0 and at day 28 after the second dose. CDR1 and CDR2, per the germline V gene, are SGHVS and FQNEAQ. The CDR3 numbers 16 residues from cysteine through phenylalanine. Left in the record is the CDR3 DNA by itself, 48 bases read in frame from the first base. Relative to germline, V is 1 base shorter and J is 7 bases shorter, with 16 bases between their ends. The paper's findings and limits, for the study overall: Conclusions about previously exposed vaccinees are limited because only a handful of AZD1222 recipients were SARS-CoV-2 seropositive at baseline. In the small 56-69-year group, the increase in depth fell short of significance, most likely because of low power. Most participants were white British and females outnumbered males, and the authors suggested that clonal diversity may have been underestimated. CD4 TCRs associated with the vaccine covered the entire spike protein, and the dominant responses were in regions 160-218 and 743-854. Spike-specific TCR breadth and depth rose significantly after two AZD1222 doses compared with day 0 and with MenACWY recipients. Reportedly, close to half of the unique spike-specific TCRs recognized epitopes lying outside the regions that are mutated in the B.1.351 and B.1.1.7 variants. Because no samples from the day 14 peak response were available, repertoires could be characterized only after the peak T cell response.

The receptor comes from an adult in good health. Recombination connected TRBV7-8 to TRBJ2-2; TRBD2 might be the D gene, on 9 matching bases. This specimen consisted of peripheral blood, obtained on day 0 of AZD1222 vaccination. The CDR3 region reads CASSLVSSGTGGELFF. The DNA sequence reads TGTGCCAGCAGCTTAGTGTCTAGCGGGACAGGCGGGGAGCTGTTTTTT.